The entry that follows covers one T cell receptor beta chain sequence. This sample was taken from a study of blood T cell repertoires in COVID-19. Germline V gene data show CDR1 as LNHDA and CDR2 as SQIVND (reference sequence). This CDR3 has 13 residues. The V gene lost 5 bases and the J gene lost 5 bases, with 12 bases spanning the gap. The assay was immunoSEQ multiplex PCR, and TCRdb's table has in-frame clones only and misses some. The data contain more than 300,000 clones, more than 75% of them singletons. The receptor was isolated from a woman younger than 35 who had recovered from COVID-19. The sample taken for sequencing was PBMCs or T cells enriched from blood (not recorded which). This chain links TRBV19 with TRBJ2-5; D may be TRBD1 (6 bases). The CDR3: CASSVQGAETQYF. The CDR3 DNA follows: TGTGCCAGTAGTGTACAGGGAGCGGAGACCCAGTACTTC.